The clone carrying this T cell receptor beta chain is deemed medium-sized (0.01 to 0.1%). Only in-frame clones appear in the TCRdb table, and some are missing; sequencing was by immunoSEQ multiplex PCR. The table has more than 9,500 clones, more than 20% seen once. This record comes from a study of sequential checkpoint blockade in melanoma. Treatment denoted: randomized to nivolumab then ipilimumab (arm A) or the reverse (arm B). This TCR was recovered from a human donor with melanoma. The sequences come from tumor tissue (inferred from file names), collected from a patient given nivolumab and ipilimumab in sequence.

This CDR3 reads CASSLMSGPGEAFF. CDR3 nucleotide sequence: TGTGCCAGCAGCTTAATGTCAGGCCCGGGGGAAGCTTTCTTT. The rearrangement links TRBV11-3 to TRBJ1-1; D not certain. V was shortened by 2 bases and J by 8 bases, with 15 bases between the two germline ends. The CDR3 is made up of 14 amino acids. CDR1 is SGHNT, CDR2 YENEEA, per germline.